These 16 T cell receptor beta chains came from one sample sequenced in a study of PD-L1 blockade in urothelial cancer. Time point reported: pretreatment peripheral blood. Assay: immunoSEQ multiplex PCR; the TCRdb copy retains only in-frame clones and omits some. The sample lists more than 45,000 clones, 75% occurring once. The sample here was PBMCs, taken around atezolizumab (anti-PD-L1) treatment. These receptors were taken from a man between 65 and 85 years old with urothelial cancer.

This chain links TRBV15 with TRBJ2-6; D unclear. This CDR3 has 16 amino acids. From germline, CDR1 is LNHNV and CDR2 YYDKDF (reference sequence). Trimming took 5 bases from V and 5 from J, leaving 16 bases between them. The CDR3 reads CATSASRSPWANVLTF. For the CDR3, the DNA is TGTGCCACCAGCGCCTCACGGAGCCCCTGGGCCAACGTCCTGACTTTC. The full variable domain, rest sourced from reference TRBV15 and TRBJ2-6, is DAMVIQNPRYQVTQFGKPVTLSCSQTLNHNVMYWYQQKSSQAPKLLFHYYDKDFNNEADTPDNFQSRRPNTSFCFLDIRSPGLGDTAMYLCATSASRSPWANVLTFGAGSRLTVL.

The chain uses TRBV7-3 and TRBJ1-1; D is uncertain. Germline CDR1 and CDR2: SGHTA and FQGTGA. Trimming cost V 2 bases and J 1 base, with 8 bases left between them. This CDR3 spans 14 amino acids. CDR3 sequence (DNA): TGTGCCAGCAGCTTATTAGAAGCGAACACTGAAGCTTTCTTT. It codes for CASSLLEANTEAFF.

DNA for the CDR3: TGTGCCAGCAGCTTACCTACAGGGGGGAATTCACCCCTCCACTTT. Translated: CASSLPTGGNSPLHF. This sequence joins TRBV11-2 and TRBJ1-6; TRBD1 matches at 8 bases. The CDR3 spans 15 residues. The germline V gene encodes CDR1 SGHAT and CDR2 FQNNGV. The J segment lost 7 bases and the V segment lost 2 bases, leaving 4 bases of the junction unmatched.

This sequence joins TRBV7-8 and TRBJ2-1; 9 bases agree with TRBD1. The V gene's germline CDR1 is SGHVS and CDR2 FQNEAQ. The CDR3 spans 15 residues. The junction had 10 bases not matched to a gene; V was cut back by 4 bases and J by 9 bases. CDR3 region: CASSYGQGKVGEQFF. The CDR3 bases are TGTGCCAGCAGCTACGGACAGGGGAAGGTTGGTGAGCAGTTCTTC.

The rearrangement links TRBV11-2 to TRBJ2-7; 10 bases fit TRBD2. The germline V gene encodes CDR1 SGHAT and CDR2 FQNNGV. Unmatched junction bases numbered 7, after V lost 1 base and J lost 4 bases. The CDR3 runs 16 residues. Written as DNA, the CDR3 is TGTGCCAGCAGCTTAGTTGGGTCTAGCGGGAGTTACGAGCAGTACTTC. It encodes CASSLVGSSGSYEQYF.

V gene TRBV18 combines with J gene TRBJ2-3, with TRBD1 matching over 7 bases. Trimming removed 6 bases from V and 3 bases from J; junction bases left unmatched: 9. The CDR3 contains 15 residues. CDR1 and CDR2 from the germline V gene are KGHSH and LQKENI. The CDR3, as DNA: TGTGCCAGCTCGGGGCGGGCACAGGGGACAGATACGCAGTATTTT. Its protein is CASSGRAQGTDTQYF.

The table lists this clone with a few counts. The chain joins TRBV27 to TRBJ2-3; 7 bases map to TRBD2. CDR1 is MNHEY and CDR2 is SMNVEV in the germline V gene (reference sequence). The CDR3 sequence is 15 residues long. Trimming removed 4 bases from V and 6 bases from J; junction bases left unmatched: 10. This chain's CDR3 is CASSSVALATDTQYF. DNA for the CDR3: TGTGCCAGCAGTTCCGTAGCACTAGCGACGGATACGCAGTATTTT.

This chain connects TRBV2 to TRBJ1-3, with 8 bases lining up with TRBD1. V was clipped by 7 bases and J by 8 bases; unmatched bases: 7. Germline V gene lookup returns CDR1 SNHLY and CDR2 FYNNEI. This CDR3 spans 13 amino acids. The CDR3 region is CASKADRVDTIYF. CDR3 DNA sequence: TGTGCCAGCAAGGCGGACAGGGTGGACACCATATATTTT.

This clone was detected a few times. The V and J genes are TRBV2 and TRBJ1-5; TRBD1 is a possible D gene (6 bases). V was shortened by 4 bases and J by 7 bases, with 17 bases between the two germline ends. Germline CDR1 and CDR2: SNHLY and FYNNEI. The CDR3 extends over 15 amino acids. The CDR3 region has the DNA TGTGCCAGCAGTGCCGGCAGGGGTTCCGTCCAGCCCCAGCATTTT. Translating it yields CASSAGRGSVQPQHF.

V is TRBV4-1 and J is TRBJ2-7, with 8 bases identical to TRBD2. Trimming took 0 bases from V and 1 from J; bases not matched to a gene: 2. The CDR3 has 15 amino acids. Germline values: CDR1 MGHRA, CDR2 YSYEKL. As DNA, the CDR3 is TGCGCCAGCAGCCAAGAGGAGCGGGAGTCCTACGAGCAGTACTTC. It yields the protein CASSQEERESYEQYF.

Ten or more counts support this clone. The chain employs TRBV11-3 and TRBJ1-1; 8 bases match TRBD1. Per the germline V gene, CDR1 is SGHNT and CDR2 is YENEEA. V shed 5 bases and J 2 bases; nucleotides not matched to a gene: 10. This CDR3 contains 16 residues. CDR3 sequence: CASSARTGNPNTEAFF. CDR3 coding DNA: TGTGCCAGCAGCGCTCGGACAGGGAATCCTAACACTGAAGCTTTCTTT.

V is TRBV18 and J is TRBJ1-2, with D hard to call. The CDR3 sequence is 15 residues long. Germline CDR1 KGHSH, CDR2 LQKENI. The germline V and J ends were trimmed by 0 bases and 4 bases, with 12 bases remaining between them. CDR3 DNA: TGTGCCAGCTCACCACCGACTACACATATCTATGGCTACACCTTC. It is translated as CASSPPTTHIYGYTF.

The chain carries TRBV11-3 and TRBJ2-3; D possibly corresponds to TRBD1 (5 bases). V dropped 5 bases and J dropped 3 bases, with 12 bases sitting between them. The CDR3 totals 14 residues. CDR1 and CDR2 (germline): SGHNT, YENEEA. The CDR3 is CASSAGIGTDTQYF. CDR3 nucleotides: TGTGCCAGCAGCGCAGGGATTGGAACAGATACGCAGTATTTT.

The V gene is TRBV27, the J gene TRBJ2-3, with D possibly being TRBD1 (5 bases). With 2 bases removed from V and 1 base from J, the gap between germline ends came to 7 bases. The germline V gene has CDR1 MNHEY and CDR2 SMNVEV (reference sequence). CDR3 length: 14 amino acids. In DNA, the CDR3 is TGTGCCAGCAGTTTAATGGGGCGCACAGATACGCAGTATTTT. Amino acids: CASSLMGRTDTQYF.

The genes are TRBV28 and TRBJ2-1; D uncertain. There are 16 residues in the CDR3. V lost 6 bases to trimming and J lost 7 bases, with 22 bases between them. CDR1 is MDHEN, CDR2 SYDVKM, per germline. DNA for the CDR3: TGTGCCAGCAGCCCCCTGGGCATTCACGGATCGAATGAGCAGTTCTTC. It translates to CASSPLGIHGSNEQFF.

The gene calls are TRBV7-8 and TRBJ2-7; no clear D gene. The CDR3 has 14 residues. CDR1 SGHVS and CDR2 FQNEAQ come from the germline V gene. Trimming took off 4 bases at V and 1 base at J, with 11 bases between the two ends. CDR3 coding DNA: TGTGCCAGCAGCTCAACTCAAAAATCCTACGAGCAGTACTTC. Translating it yields CASSSTQKSYEQYF.